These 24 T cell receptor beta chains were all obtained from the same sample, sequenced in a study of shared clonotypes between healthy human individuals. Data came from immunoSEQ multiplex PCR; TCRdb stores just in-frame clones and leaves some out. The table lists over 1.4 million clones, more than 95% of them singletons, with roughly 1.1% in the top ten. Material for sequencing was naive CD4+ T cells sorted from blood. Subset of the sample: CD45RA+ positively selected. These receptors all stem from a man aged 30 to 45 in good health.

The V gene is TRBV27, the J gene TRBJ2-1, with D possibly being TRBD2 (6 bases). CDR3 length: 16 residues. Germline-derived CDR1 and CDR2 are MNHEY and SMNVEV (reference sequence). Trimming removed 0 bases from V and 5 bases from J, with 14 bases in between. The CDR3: CASSLSMGGLNNEQFF. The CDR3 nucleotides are TGTGCCAGCAGTTTATCGATGGGAGGCCTAAACAATGAGCAGTTCTTC.

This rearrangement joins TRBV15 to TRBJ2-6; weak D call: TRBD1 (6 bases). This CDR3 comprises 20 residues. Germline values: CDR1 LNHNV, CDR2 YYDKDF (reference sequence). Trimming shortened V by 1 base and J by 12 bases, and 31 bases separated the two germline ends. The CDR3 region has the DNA TGTGCCACCAGCAGAGCCTCGTGGGACATCCAGGAGAGCTTTGGAACCGTCCTGACTTTC. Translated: CATSRASWDIQESFGTVLTF.

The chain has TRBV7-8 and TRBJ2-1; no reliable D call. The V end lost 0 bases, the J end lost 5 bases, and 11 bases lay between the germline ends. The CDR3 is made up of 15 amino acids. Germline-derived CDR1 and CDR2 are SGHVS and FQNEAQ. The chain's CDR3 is CASSLAAQVNNEQFF. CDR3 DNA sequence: TGTGCCAGCAGCTTAGCGGCCCAGGTTAACAATGAGCAGTTCTTC.

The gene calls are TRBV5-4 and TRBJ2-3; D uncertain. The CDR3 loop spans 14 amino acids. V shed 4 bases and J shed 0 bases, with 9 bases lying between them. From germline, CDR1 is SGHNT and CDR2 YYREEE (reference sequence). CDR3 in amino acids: CASSPISSTDTQYF. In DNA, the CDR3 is TGTGCCAGCAGCCCGATATCTAGCACAGATACGCAGTATTTT.

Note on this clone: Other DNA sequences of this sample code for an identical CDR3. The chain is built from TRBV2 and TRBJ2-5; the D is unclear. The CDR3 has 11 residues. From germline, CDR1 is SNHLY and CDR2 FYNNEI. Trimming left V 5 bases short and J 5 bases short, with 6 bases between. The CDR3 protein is CASSRKETQYF. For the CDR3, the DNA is TGTGCCAGCAGTCGTAAGGAGACCCAGTACTTC.

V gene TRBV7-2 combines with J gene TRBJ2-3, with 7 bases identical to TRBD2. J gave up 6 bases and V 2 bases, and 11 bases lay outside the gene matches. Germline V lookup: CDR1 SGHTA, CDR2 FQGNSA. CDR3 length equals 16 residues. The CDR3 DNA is TGTGCCAGCAGCTTACTAGCGGTTTCCCGGTTGGATACGCAGTATTTT. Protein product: CASSLLAVSRLDTQYF.

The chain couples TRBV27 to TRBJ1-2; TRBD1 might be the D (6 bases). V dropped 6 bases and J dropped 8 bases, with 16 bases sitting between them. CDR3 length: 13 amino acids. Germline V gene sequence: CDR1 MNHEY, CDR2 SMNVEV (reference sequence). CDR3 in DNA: TGTGCCAGCAGCGTAGTATGGGGGCAGGGCTACACCTTC. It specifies CASSVVWGQGYTF.

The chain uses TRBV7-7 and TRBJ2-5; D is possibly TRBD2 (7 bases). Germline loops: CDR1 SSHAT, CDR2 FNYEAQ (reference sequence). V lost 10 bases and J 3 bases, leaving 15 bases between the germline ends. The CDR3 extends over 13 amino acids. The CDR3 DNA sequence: TGTGCCACCGGGGGGCAGGGGAAAGAGACCCAGTACTTC. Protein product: CATGGQGKETQYF.

CDR3 bases: TGTGCCAGCAGCTTAAGAAGGACTAGCGGGACCCTCGTCCAGGAGACCCAGTACTTC. Its protein product is CASSLRRTSGTLVQETQYF. The chain is built from TRBV7-2 and TRBJ2-5; 12 bases fit TRBD2. Looked up from germline, CDR1 is SGHTA and CDR2 is FQGNSA. V lost 2 bases and J lost 5; bases outside the gene matches: 15. The CDR3 spans 19 residues. Drawing the rest from reference TRBV7-2 and TRBJ2-5, the complete variable domain is GAGVSQSPSNKVTEKGKDVELRCDPISGHTALYWYRQSLGQGLEFLIYFQGNSAPDKSGLPSDRFSAERTGGSVSTLTIQRTQQEDSAVYLCASSLRRTSGTLVQETQYFGPGTRLLVL.

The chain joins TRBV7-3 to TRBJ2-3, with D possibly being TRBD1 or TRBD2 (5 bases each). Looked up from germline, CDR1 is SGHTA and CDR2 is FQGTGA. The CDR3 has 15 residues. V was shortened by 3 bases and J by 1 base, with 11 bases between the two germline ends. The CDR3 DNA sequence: TGTGCCAGCAGCTTTCAGGGAGCCGGCACAGATACGCAGTATTTT. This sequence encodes CASSFQGAGTDTQYF.

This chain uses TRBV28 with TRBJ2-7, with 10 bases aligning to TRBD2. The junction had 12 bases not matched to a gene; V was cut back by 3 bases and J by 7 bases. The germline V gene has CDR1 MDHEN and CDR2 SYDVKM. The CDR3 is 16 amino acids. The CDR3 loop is CASSLSLAGADQEQYF. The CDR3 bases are TGTGCCAGCAGTTTGTCCCTAGCGGGAGCCGATCAGGAGCAGTACTTC.

CDR3 loop: CASSQERRDTQYF. DNA of the CDR3: TGCGCCAGCAGCCAAGAACGACGAGATACGCAGTATTTT. V usage is TRBV4-1 and J usage is TRBJ2-3; no reliable D call. V lost 0 bases to trimming and J lost 5 bases, with 6 bases between them. This CDR3 is 13 amino acids long. The germline gives CDR1 MGHRA, CDR2 YSYEKL.

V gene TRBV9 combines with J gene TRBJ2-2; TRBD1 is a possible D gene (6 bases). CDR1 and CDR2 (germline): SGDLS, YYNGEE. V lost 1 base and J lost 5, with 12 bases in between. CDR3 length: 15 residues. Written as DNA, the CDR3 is TGTGCCAGCAGCGTAATCGGGACAAAAACCGGGGAGCTGTTTTTT. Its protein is CASSVIGTKTGELFF.

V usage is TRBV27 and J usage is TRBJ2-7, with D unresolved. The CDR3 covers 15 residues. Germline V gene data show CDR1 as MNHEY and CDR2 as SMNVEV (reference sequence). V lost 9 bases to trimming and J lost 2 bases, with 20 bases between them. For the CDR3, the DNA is TGTGCCAGTTACCCGGCCGGGCTGCCGGCCTACGAGCAGTACTTC. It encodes CASYPAGLPAYEQYF.

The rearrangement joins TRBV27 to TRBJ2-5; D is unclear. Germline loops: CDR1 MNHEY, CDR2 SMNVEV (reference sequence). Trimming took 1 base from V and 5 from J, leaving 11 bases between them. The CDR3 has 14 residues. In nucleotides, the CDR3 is TGTGCCAGCAGTTTATTGGGGATCGGGGAGACCCAGTACTTC. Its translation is CASSLLGIGETQYF.

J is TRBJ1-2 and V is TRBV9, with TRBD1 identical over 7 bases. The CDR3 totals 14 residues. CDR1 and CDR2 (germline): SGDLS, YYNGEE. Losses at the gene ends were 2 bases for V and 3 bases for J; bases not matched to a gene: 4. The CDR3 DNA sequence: TGTGCCAGCAGCGTGGAGGGGGCCTACTATGGCTACACCTTC. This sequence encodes CASSVEGAYYGYTF.

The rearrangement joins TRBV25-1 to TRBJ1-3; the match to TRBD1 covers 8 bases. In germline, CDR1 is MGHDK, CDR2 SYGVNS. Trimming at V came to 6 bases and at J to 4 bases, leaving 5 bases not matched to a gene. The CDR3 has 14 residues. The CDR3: CASRPDRAGNTIYF. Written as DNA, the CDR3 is TGTGCCAGCAGACCGGACAGGGCCGGAAACACCATATATTTT.

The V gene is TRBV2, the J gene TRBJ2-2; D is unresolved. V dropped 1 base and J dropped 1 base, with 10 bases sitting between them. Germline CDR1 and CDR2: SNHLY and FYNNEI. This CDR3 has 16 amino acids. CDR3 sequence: CASSEEALGNTGELFF. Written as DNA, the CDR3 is TGTGCCAGCAGTGAAGAAGCCTTGGGGAACACCGGGGAGCTGTTTTTT. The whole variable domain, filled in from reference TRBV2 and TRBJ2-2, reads EPEVTQTPSHQVTQMGQEVILRCVPISNHLYFYWYRQILGQKVEFLVSFYNNEISEKSEIFDDQFSVERPDGSNFTLKIRSTKLEDSAMYFCASSEEALGNTGELFFGEGSRLTVL.

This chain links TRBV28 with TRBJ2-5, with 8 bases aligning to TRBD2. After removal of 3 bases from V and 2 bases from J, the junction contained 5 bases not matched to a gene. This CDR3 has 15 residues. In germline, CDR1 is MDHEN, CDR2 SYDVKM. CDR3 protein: CASSLSSGNQETQYF. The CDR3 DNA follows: TGTGCCAGCAGTTTGAGTAGCGGGAATCAAGAGACCCAGTACTTC.

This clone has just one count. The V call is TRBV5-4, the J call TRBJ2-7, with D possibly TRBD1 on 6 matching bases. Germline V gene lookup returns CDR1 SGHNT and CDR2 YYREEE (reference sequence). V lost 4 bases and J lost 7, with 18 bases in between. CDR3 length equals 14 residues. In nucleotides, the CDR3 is TGTGCCAGCAGCGGACGGGGACCGGACAGAGAGCAGTACTTC. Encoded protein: CASSGRGPDREQYF.

CDR3 protein: CASSKSQGAQYF. CDR3 DNA: TGTGCCAGCAGCAAAAGCCAGGGGGCGCAGTACTTC. The chain recombines TRBV21-1 with TRBJ2-7; the table calls TRBD1, which could not be checked here. TRBV21-1 counts as a pseudogene. CDR3 size: 12 residues.

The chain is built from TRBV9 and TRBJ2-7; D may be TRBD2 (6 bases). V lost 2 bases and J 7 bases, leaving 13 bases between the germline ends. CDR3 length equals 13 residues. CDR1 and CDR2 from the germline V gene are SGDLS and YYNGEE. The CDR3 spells CASSVSVRGEQYF. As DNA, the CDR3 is TGTGCCAGCAGCGTTTCTGTACGGGGGGAGCAGTACTTC.

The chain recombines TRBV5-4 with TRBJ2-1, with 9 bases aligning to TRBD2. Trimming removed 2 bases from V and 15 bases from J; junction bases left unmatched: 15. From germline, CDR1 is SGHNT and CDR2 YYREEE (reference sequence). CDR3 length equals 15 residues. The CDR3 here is CASSFGERGGRARFF. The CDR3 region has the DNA TGTGCCAGCAGCTTCGGGGAGAGGGGCGGGAGGGCCCGGTTCTTC.

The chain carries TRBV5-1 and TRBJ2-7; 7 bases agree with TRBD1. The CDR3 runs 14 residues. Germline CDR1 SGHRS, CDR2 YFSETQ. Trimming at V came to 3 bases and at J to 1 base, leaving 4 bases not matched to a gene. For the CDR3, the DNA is TGCGCCAGCAGCTACAGGGGCGTTTCCTACGAGCAGTACTTC. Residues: CASSYRGVSYEQYF.